This T cell receptor beta chain came from a study of blood T cells in healthy people across ages. Study-wide results and caveats: One million T cells yielded diversity estimates that were considered underestimates.

Concerning this clonotype: Its antigen is not known. Just one base apart from a much larger clone, this may be a read error.

The second PCR ran roughly 6 to 11 cycles with a sample-barcoded 5' primer and J-beta primers. TCRdb itself ran the 5' RACE reads through MiXCR, one entry per CDR3 protein. The profile shows 650,000 to 700,000 distinct CDR3 sequences, over 40% of them singletons. Sample donors were healthy Caucasian individuals that came from Russia, aged roughly 6 to 95. Samples had at least 6 million PBMCs isolated from them. This CDR3 comprises 15 residues. Germline V lookup: CDR1 DFQATT, CDR2 SNEGSKA (reference sequence). The sequence was obtained from a woman of 80 years or more in good health. The V call is TRBV20-1, the J call TRBJ2-1; TRBD2 matches at 7 bases. TRBJ2-7 matches the DNA end more closely, so the J call is doubtful. Sequenced: blood. The CDR3: CSASGRMSSYNEQYF. The DNA of the CDR3 is TGCAGTGCTAGCGGGAGGATGAGCTCCTACAATGAGCAGTACTTC.